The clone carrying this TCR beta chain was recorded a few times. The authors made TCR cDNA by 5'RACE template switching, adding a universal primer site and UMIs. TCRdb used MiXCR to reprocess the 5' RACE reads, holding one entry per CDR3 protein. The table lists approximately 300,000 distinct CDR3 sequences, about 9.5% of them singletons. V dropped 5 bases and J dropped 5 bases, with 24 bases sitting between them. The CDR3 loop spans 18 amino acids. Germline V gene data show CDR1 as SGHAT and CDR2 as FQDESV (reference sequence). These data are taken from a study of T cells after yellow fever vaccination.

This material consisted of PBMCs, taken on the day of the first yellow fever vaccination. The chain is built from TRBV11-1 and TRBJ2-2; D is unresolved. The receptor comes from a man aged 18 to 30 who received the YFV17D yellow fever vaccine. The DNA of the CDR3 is TGTGCCAGCAGCCCCTCGAAACTGGGGTTGGGATGGACCGGGGAGCTGTTTTTT. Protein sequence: CASSPSKLGLGWTGELFF.